The rows below give T cell receptor beta chains drawn from one sample of a study of PD-1 blockade in classical Hodgkin lymphoma. TCRdb's table, derived via immunoSEQ multiplex PCR, lists solely in-frame clones and lacks some. Here the sample spans about 18,000 clones, 65% to 90% being singletons. The sequencing used peripheral blood mononuclear cells (PBMCs), collected at baseline. The receptor set was obtained from a human donor with classical Hodgkin lymphoma. Both conserved end residues are part of each CDR3. The D gene is left open where the match is weak. Size is stated for part of the rows, as once, few or many counts, or as a class when the clone is expanded.

J | size | V | D | length | CDR3 | DNA
TRBJ1-1 | . | TRBV7-9 | . | 11 | CASSDYTEAFF | TGTGCCAGCAGCGACTACACTGAAGCTTTCTTT
TRBJ1-5 | medium-sized | TRBV5-1 | TRBD1 | 15 | CASSLTTGSNQPQHF | TGCGCCAGCAGCTTGACGACAGGGAGCAATCAGCCCCAGCATTTT
TRBJ1-3 | . | TRBV5-6 | . | 12 | CASSLIGNTIYF | TGTGCCAGCAGCTTAATTGGAAACACCATATATTTT
TRBJ2-5 | . | TRBV7-9 | . | 13 | CASSLASQETQYF | TGTGCCAGCAGCTTAGCGTCGCAAGAGACCCAGTACTTC
TRBJ1-5 | . | TRBV7-9 | . | 13 | CALDPLSNQPQHF | TGTGCCTTAGACCCTCTTAGCAATCAGCCCCAGCATTTT
TRBJ2-3 | . | TRBV5-3 | TRBD2 | 16 | CARSLEGREGQDTQYF | TGTGCCAGAAGCTTGGAAGGGCGGGAGGGACAAGATACGCAGTATTTT
TRBJ2-1 | . | TRBV5-1 | TRBD2 | 17 | CASSAPGLAGGWNEQFF | TGCGCCAGCAGCGCCCCGGGACTAGCGGGGGGTTGGAATGAGCAGTTCTTC
TRBJ2-1 | . | TRBV27 | TRBD2 | 19 | CASSLWGLAGALGWNEQFF | TGTGCCAGCAGTTTATGGGGACTAGCGGGAGCTCTGGGGTGGAATGAGCAGTTCTTC
TRBJ1-3 | few | TRBV12-5 | . | 16 | CASGFGGEVAGNTIYF | TGTGCTAGTGGTTTCGGAGGGGAGGTGGCTGGAAACACCATATATTTT
TRBJ2-7 | . | TRBV2 | TRBD2 | 14 | CASSYLAGDYEQYF | TGTGCCAGCAGTTATCTAGCGGGTGACTACGAGCAGTACTTC
TRBJ1-1 | . | TRBV5-6 | . | 16 | CASNQFGVEEYTEAFF | TGTGCCAGCAATCAGTTCGGGGTAGAGGAGTACACTGAAGCTTTCTTT
TRBJ2-1 | . | TRBV7-9 | . | 19 | CASSRQGSTRTAIYNEQFF | TGTGCCAGCAGCCGACAAGGATCGACACGGACAGCGATTTACAATGAGCAGTTCTTC
TRBJ1-2 | once | TRBV2 | . | 15 | CASSEADRPNYGYTF | TGTGCCAGCAGTGAAGCGGACAGACCTAACTATGGCTACACCTTC
TRBJ2-7 | . | TRBV6-1 | . | 15 | CASSERWGPTYEQYF | TGTGCCAGCAGTGAAAGATGGGGGCCTACCTACGAGCAGTACTTC
TRBJ2-3 | . | TRBV2 | . | 15 | CASSEATQWRDTQYF | TGTGCCAGCAGTGAAGCTACACAGTGGCGAGATACGCAGTATTTT
TRBJ1-4 | . | TRBV5-1 | . | 14 | CASQTGTGGEKLFF | TGCGCCAGCCAAACCGGGACGGGGGGTGAAAAACTGTTTTTT
TRBJ1-1 | once | TRBV25-1 | TRBD1 | 17 | CASSGGQGRPLGTEAFF | TGTGCCAGCAGTGGGGGACAGGGACGACCTTTAGGCACTGAAGCTTTCTTT
TRBJ1-1 | . | TRBV5-4 | . | 15 | CASSLGGQGYTEAFF | TGTGCCAGCAGCTTGGGGGGGCAGGGGTACACTGAAGCTTTCTTT
TRBJ2-5 | . | TRBV9 | TRBD2 | 15 | CASSLSGGAGETQYF | TGTGCCAGCAGCTTGTCCGGGGGGGCGGGGGAGACCCAGTACTTC
TRBJ2-1 | . | TRBV7-2 | TRBD1 | 13 | CASSEDRGRFRFF | TGTGCCAGCAGCGAAGACAGGGGGCGGTTTCGGTTCTTC
TRBJ2-5 | . | TRBV5-1 | TRBD2 | 16 | CASSTGTSGGQETQYF | TGCGCCAGCAGCACAGGGACTAGCGGGGGGCAAGAGACCCAGTACTTC
TRBJ1-4 | . | TRBV10-3 | TRBD1 | 14 | CAISDGTGNEKLFF | TGTGCCATCAGTGACGGGACAGGGAATGAAAAACTGTTTTTT
TRBJ2-7 | once | TRBV11-3 | . | 13 | CASYPGSIYEQYF | TGTGCCAGCTACCCAGGGAGTATCTACGAGCAGTACTTC
TRBJ1-5 | . | TRBV6-9 | TRBD1 | 18 | CASPPPGQPIYSNQPQHF | TGTGCCAGCCCTCCCCCGGGACAGCCGATTTATAGCAATCAGCCCCAGCATTTT
TRBJ2-3 | . | TRBV11-2 | . | 14 | CASSLIGSTDTQYF | TGTGCCAGCAGCTTAATAGGTAGCACAGATACGCAGTATTTT
TRBJ2-1 | . | TRBV27 | . | 11 | CASKGGNEQFF | TGTGCCAGCAAGGGGGGAAATGAGCAGTTCTTC
TRBJ2-2 | once | TRBV27 | . | 12 | CATAFSTGELFF | TGTGCCACGGCGTTCAGTACTGGGGAGCTGTTTTTT
TRBJ2-7 | . | TRBV14 | . | 19 | CASSLRTVGSGGTAYEQYF | TGTGCCAGCAGCCTCCGGACAGTTGGGAGCGGCGGGACAGCTTACGAGCAGTACTTC
TRBJ2-5 | few | TRBV6-1 | TRBD1 | 14 | CASSRDRGKETQYF | TGTGCCAGCAGTAGAGACAGGGGGAAAGAGACCCAGTACTTC
TRBJ2-7 | . | TRBV5-4 | TRBD1 | 13 | CATVGQGGYEQYF | TGTGCCACCGTTGGACAGGGGGGGTACGAGCAGTACTTC
TRBJ1-2 | . | TRBV19 | TRBD1 | 16 | CASRPGQGFSNYGYTF | TGTGCCAGTAGGCCGGGACAGGGATTCTCTAACTATGGCTACACCTTC
TRBJ1-5 | . | TRBV19 | TRBD1 | 14 | CASSARDRDQPQHF | TGTGCCAGTAGTGCGCGGGACAGGGACCAGCCCCAGCATTTT
TRBJ2-3 | . | TRBV9 | TRBD2 | 16 | CASGSMGSGGTDTQYF | TGTGCCAGCGGATCTATGGGTAGCGGGGGCACAGATACGCAGTATTTT
TRBJ2-7 | . | TRBV10-3 | . | 13 | CAISGKDSHEQYF | TGTGCCATCAGTGGGAAGGACAGTCACGAGCAGTACTTC
TRBJ1-1 | few | TRBV15 | TRBD1 | 18 | CATSPTRDRGRGRTEAFF | TGTGCCACCAGCCCCACCCGGGACAGGGGGCGGGGGAGAACTGAAGCTTTCTTT
TRBJ2-7 | . | TRBV6-1 | . | 13 | CASTIRDLGEQYF | TGTGCCAGCACCATCCGGGACCTCGGGGAGCAGTACTTC
TRBJ2-7 | . | TRBV6-1 | . | 15 | CASSGKWVLGYEQYF | TGTGCCAGCAGTGGGAAATGGGTCCTGGGCTACGAGCAGTACTTC
TRBJ2-3 | . | TRBV19 | . | 16 | CASSPGPSGRTDTQYF | TGTGCCAGTAGTCCGGGACCGAGCGGTCGAACAGATACGCAGTATTTT
TRBJ2-7 | . | TRBV2 | . | 15 | CASSGVGGDPYEQYF | TGTGCCAGCAGTGGGGTGGGGGGCGATCCCTACGAGCAGTACTTC
TRBJ2-1 | few | TRBV6-6 | . | 15 | CASSFPDRSYNEQFF | TGTGCCAGCAGTTTCCCCGACAGAAGTTACAATGAGCAGTTCTTC
TRBJ2-2 | . | TRBV19 | TRBD1 | 15 | CASTMTGGRPGELFF | TGTGCCAGTACAATGACAGGGGGAAGGCCCGGGGAGCTGTTTTTT
TRBJ2-2 | once | TRBV6-5 | TRBD2 | 14 | CASKEAGNTGELFF | TGTGCCAGCAAGGAAGCGGGAAACACCGGGGAGCTGTTTTTT
TRBJ2-7 | . | TRBV30 | . | 12 | CAWSSGGAEQYF | TGTGCCTGGAGTTCGGGGGGCGCCGAGCAGTACTTC
TRBJ2-1 | . | TRBV30 | . | 14 | CAWAGTSTYNEQFF | TGTGCCTGGGCCGGGACCTCAACCTACAATGAGCAGTTCTTC
TRBJ2-1 | . | TRBV5-6 | TRBD2 | 16 | CASSLVRAGVVNEQFF | TGTGCCAGCAGCTTGGTGCGAGCGGGAGTCGTCAATGAGCAGTTCTTC
TRBJ1-3 | . | TRBV6-1 | . | 14 | CASRGQDSGNTIYF | TGTGCCAGCAGAGGACAAGACTCTGGAAACACCATATATTTT
TRBJ2-1 | . | TRBV18 | . | 13 | CASSPRDFSEQFF | TGTGCCAGCTCCCCCCGGGACTTCAGTGAGCAGTTCTTC
TRBJ1-5 | . | TRBV6-5 | . | 15 | CASSYSSHSNQPQHF | TGTGCCAGCAGTTACAGCAGTCATAGCAATCAGCCCCAGCATTTT